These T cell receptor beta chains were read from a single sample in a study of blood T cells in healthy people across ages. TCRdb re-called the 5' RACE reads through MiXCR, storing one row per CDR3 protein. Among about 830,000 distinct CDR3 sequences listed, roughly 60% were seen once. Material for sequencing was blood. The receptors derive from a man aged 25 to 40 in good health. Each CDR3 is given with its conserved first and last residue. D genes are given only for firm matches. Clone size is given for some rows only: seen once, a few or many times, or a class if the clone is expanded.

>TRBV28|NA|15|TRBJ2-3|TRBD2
CASIAGGHGTDTQYF
TGTGCCAGTATAGCGGGAGGGCATGGCACAGATACGCAGTATTTT
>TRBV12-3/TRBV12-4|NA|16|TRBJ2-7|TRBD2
CASMPGLADSTYEQYF
TGTGCCAGCATGCCGGGACTAGCGGATTCCACCTACGAGCAGTACTTC
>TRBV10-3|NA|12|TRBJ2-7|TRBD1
CAVGDRGYEQYF
TGTGCCGTTGGGGACAGGGGTTACGAGCAGTACTTC
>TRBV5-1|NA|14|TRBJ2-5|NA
CASSLGQEGNEQYF
TGCGCCAGCAGCTTAGGACAGGAGGGGAATGAGCAGTACTTC
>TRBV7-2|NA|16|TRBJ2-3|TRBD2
CASSLVASGGEDTQYF
TGTGCCAGCAGCTTAGTAGCTAGCGGGGGTGAAGATACGCAGTATTTT
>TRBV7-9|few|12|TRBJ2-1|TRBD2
CATPGLANEQFF
TGTGCCACACCGGGACTAGCAAATGAGCAGTTCTTC
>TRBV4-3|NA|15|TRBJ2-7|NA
CASSQDQAAIHEQYF
TGCGCCAGCAGCCAAGACCAGGCCGCCATACACGAGCAGTACTTC
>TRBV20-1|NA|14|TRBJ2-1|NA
CSARAGGQYNEQFF
TGCAGTGCTAGAGCGGGGGGCCAGTACAATGAGCAGTTCTTC
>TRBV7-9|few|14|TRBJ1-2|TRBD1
CASSLALTGHGYTF
TGTGCCAGCAGCTTAGCCCTGACAGGGCATGGCTACACCTTC
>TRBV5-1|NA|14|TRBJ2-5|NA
CASANRGVGETQYF
TGCGCCAGCGCCAATCGGGGTGTGGGAGAGACCCAGTACTTC
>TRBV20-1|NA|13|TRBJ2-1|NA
CSALGQENNEQFF
TGCAGTGCTCTGGGCCAGGAGAACAATGAGCAGTTCTTC
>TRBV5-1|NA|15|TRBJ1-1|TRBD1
CASSLRPGGGTEAFF
TGCGCCAGCAGCTTGAGGCCAGGGGGCGGCACTGAAGCTTTCTTT
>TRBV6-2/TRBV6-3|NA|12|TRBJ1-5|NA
CASNTGNQPQHF
TGTGCCAGCAATACAGGGAATCAGCCCCAGCATTTT
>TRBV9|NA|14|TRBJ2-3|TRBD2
CASNLAGVADTQYF
TGTGCCAGCAACCTAGCGGGAGTAGCAGATACGCAGTATTTT
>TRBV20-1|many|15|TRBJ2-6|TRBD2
CSANGGVTGANVLTF
TGCAGTGCAAATGGGGGGGTGACTGGGGCCAACGTCCTGACTTTC
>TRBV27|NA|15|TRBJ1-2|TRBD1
CASSSSGTGAAGYTF
TGTGCCAGCAGTTCCTCCGGGACAGGGGCCGCGGGCTACACCTTC
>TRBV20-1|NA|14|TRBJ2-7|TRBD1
CSARRGTGRSEQYF
TGCAGTGCTAGACGTGGGACAGGGAGGTCCGAGCAGTACTTC
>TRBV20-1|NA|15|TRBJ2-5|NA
CSARDGYRAGETQYF
TGCAGTGCTAGAGATGGATACAGGGCTGGAGAGACCCAGTACTTC
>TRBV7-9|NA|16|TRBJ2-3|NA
CASSQPITPGTDTQYF
TGTGCCAGCAGCCAACCGATTACCCCCGGCACAGATACGCAGTATTTT
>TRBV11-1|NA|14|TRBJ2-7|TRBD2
CASSFACGRYEQYF
TGTGCCAGCAGCTTTGCTTGCGGGAGGTACGAGCAGTACTTC
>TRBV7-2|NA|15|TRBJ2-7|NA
CASSLVQGSNYEQYF
TGTGCCAGCAGCTTAGTCCAGGGATCAAACTACGAGCAGTACTTC
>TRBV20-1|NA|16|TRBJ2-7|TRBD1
CSARDYLTGTGAEQYF
TGCAGTGCTAGAGATTACCTTACCGGGACAGGGGCCGAGCAGTACTTC
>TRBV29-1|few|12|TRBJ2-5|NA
CSVYGREETQYF
TGCAGCGTTTATGGACGCGAAGAGACCCAGTACTTC
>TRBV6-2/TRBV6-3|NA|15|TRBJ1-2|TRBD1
CASSYSRDRNYGYTF
TGTGCCAGCAGTTACTCCCGGGACAGGAACTATGGCTACACCTTC
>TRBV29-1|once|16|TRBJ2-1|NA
CSIQQPGEFSYNEQFF
TGCAGCATCCAACAACCGGGTGAATTCTCCTACAATGAGCAGTTCTTC
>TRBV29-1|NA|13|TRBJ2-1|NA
CSSRTPSYNEQFF
TGCAGCAGTAGAACACCCTCCTACAATGAGCAGTTCTTC
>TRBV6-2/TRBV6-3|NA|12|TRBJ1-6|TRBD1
CASRDRNSPLHF
TGTGCCAGCCGGGACAGAAATTCACCCCTCCACTTT
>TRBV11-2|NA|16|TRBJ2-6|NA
CASSARPNSGANVLTF
TGTGCCAGCAGCGCCCGGCCGAACTCTGGGGCCAACGTCCTGACTTTC
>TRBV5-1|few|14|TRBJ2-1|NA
CASSIAGQSNEQFF
TGCGCCAGCAGCATAGCGGGACAGTCCAATGAGCAGTTCTTC
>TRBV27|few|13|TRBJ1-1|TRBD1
CASSLFAGQEAFF
TGTGCCAGCAGCCTTTTTGCGGGACAGGAAGCTTTCTTT
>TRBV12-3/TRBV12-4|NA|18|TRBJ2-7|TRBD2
CASHRTSRGLAGLYEQYF
TGTGCCAGCCATAGGACGAGCCGGGGACTAGCAGGCCTCTACGAGCAGTACTTC
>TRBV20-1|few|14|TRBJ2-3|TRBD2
CSANLAGARDTQYF
TGCAGTGCTAACCTAGCGGGAGCAAGAGATACGCAGTATTTT
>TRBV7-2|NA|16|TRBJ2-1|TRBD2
CASSIHSGGFYNEQFF
TGTGCCAGCAGCATTCATAGCGGGGGGTTCTACAATGAGCAGTTCTTC
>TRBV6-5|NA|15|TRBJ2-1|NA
CASSYAGEVRNEQFF
TGTGCCAGCAGTTACGCCGGGGAGGTTCGCAATGAGCAGTTCTTC
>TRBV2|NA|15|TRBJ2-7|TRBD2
CASSDGVAGVYEQYF
TGTGCCAGCAGTGACGGGGTAGCGGGAGTCTACGAGCAGTACTTC
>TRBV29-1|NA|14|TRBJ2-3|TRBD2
CSGLLREVRGTQYF
TGCAGCGGCTTATTGCGGGAGGTACGGGGTACGCAGTATTTT
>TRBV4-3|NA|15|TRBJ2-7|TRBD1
CASSQGLGGFYEQYF
TGCGCCAGCAGCCAAGGCCTAGGGGGCTTCTACGAGCAGTACTTC
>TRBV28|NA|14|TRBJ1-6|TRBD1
CASSSRQGSTPLHF
TGTGCCAGCAGTTCTCGACAGGGCTCGACACCCCTCCACTTT
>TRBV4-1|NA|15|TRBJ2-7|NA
CASSLDKGIFYEQYF
TGCGCCAGCAGCCTAGATAAGGGCATTTTCTACGAGCAGTACTTC
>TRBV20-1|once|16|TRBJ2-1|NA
CSARPLERLSYNEQFF
TGCAGTGCTAGGCCCTTGGAGCGACTCTCCTACAATGAGCAGTTCTTC
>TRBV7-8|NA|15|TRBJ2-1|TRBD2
CASSRIGAGGFEQFF
TGTGCCAGCAGCCGGATAGGGGCGGGAGGGTTTGAGCAGTTCTTC
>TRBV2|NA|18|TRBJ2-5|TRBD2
CASSESPSGYISRETQYF
TGTGCCAGCAGTGAAAGCCCTAGCGGATATATCTCGAGGGAGACCCAGTACTTC
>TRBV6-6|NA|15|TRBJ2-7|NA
CASKSRLREIDEQYF
TGTGCCAGCAAATCTCGGTTACGGGAGATCGACGAGCAGTACTTC
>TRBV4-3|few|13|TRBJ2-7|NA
CASSQDSDDEQYF
TGCGCCAGCAGCCAAGATTCAGATGACGAGCAGTACTTC
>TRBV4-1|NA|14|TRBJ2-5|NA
CASSHREPLETQYF
TGCGCCAGCAGCCATCGGGAGCCTTTGGAGACCCAGTACTTC
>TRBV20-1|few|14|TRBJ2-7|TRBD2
CSASPPAGAYEQYF
TGCAGTGCTAGCCCCCCAGCGGGAGCCTACGAGCAGTACTTC
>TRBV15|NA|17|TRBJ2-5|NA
CATSTDAAGRQVETQYF
TGTGCCACCAGCACCGACGCGGCAGGCCGGCAGGTTGAGACCCAGTACTTC
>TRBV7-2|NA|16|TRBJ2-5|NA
CASSLLGPVVVETQYF
TGTGCCAGCAGCTTATTGGGGCCAGTGGTTGTGGAGACCCAGTACTTC
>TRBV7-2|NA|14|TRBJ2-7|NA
CASSLVPESYEQYF
TGTGCCAGCAGCTTAGTGCCAGAGTCCTACGAGCAGTACTTC
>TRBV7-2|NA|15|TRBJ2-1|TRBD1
CASSLGGQGSGEQFF
TGTGCCAGCAGCTTAGGGGGACAGGGAAGTGGTGAGCAGTTCTTC
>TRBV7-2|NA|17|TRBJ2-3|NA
CASSFSDPPRVTDTQYF
TGTGCCAGCAGCTTCTCCGATCCGCCGCGTGTCACAGATACGCAGTATTTT
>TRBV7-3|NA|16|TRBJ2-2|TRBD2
CASSENSGSNTGELFF
TGTGCCAGCAGCGAGAATAGCGGGAGCAACACCGGGGAGCTGTTTTTT
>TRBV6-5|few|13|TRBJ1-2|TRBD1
CASTQGADVGYTF
TGTGCCAGCACACAGGGGGCCGATGTTGGCTACACCTTC